The rows below give T cell receptor beta chains drawn from one sample of a study of T cell responses to AZD1222 COVID-19 vaccine. TCRdb keeps only in-frame clones here, not all; method: immunoSEQ multiplex PCR. Of over 20,000 clones listed, 87% are singletons. Sequences were derived from peripheral blood, sampled 28 days after the second AZD1222 dose. The receptor source for this set is an adult who received the AZD1222 COVID-19 vaccine. The CDR3 runs from the conserved cysteine through the conserved F or W. The D gene is left open where the match is weak. Expanded clones are given a class, and other clones once, few, many or no size at all.

size	D	V	J	DNA	CDR3
-	-	TRBV6-5	TRBJ2-7	TGTGCCAGCTTATTACAGGGCCACGAGCAGTACTTC	CASLLQGHEQYF
once	-	TRBV11-2	TRBJ2-1	TGTGCCAGCAGCTCAATTTTCGGCGCGAGTGAGCAGTTCTTC	CASSSIFGASEQFF
-	-	TRBV6-5	TRBJ2-1	TGTGCCAGCACCAAGACTAGACTTATTGAGCAGTTCTTC	CASTKTRLIEQFF
-	-	TRBV4-1	TRBJ2-5	TGCGCCAGCAGCCAGGTACTCGTCCCCGGCACAGAGACCCAGTACTTC	CASSQVLVPGTETQYF
-	TRBD1	TRBV19	TRBJ2-5	TGTGCCAGTAGTCCGGGACAGGGCCAAGAGACCCAGTACTTC	CASSPGQGQETQYF
-	TRBD1	TRBV18	TRBJ2-7	TGTGCCAGCTCACTGGGGACAGGGGATATCTACGAGCAGTACTTC	CASSLGTGDIYEQYF
-	TRBD1	TRBV27	TRBJ2-2	TGTGCCAGCACCCTTTCCGGGACAGCGAACACCGGGGAGCTGTTTTTT	CASTLSGTANTGELFF
once	-	TRBV29-1	TRBJ2-5	TGCAGCGTTGGGCAGCCATTGGAGACCCAGTACTTC	CSVGQPLETQYF
medium-sized	-	TRBV11-2	TRBJ2-3	TGTGCCAGCAGCTTAGAGTTCGCGGGGGCAACAGATACGCAGTATTTT	CASSLEFAGATDTQYF
-	-	TRBV30	TRBJ1-5	TGTGCCTGGAGTGTCGAGCACTCTCGGGGCAATCAGCCCCAGCATTTT	CAWSVEHSRGNQPQHF
-	-	TRBV9	TRBJ2-1	TGTGCCAGCAGCCCCCTTAGAGAGAGTGGTGAGCAGTTCTTC	CASSPLRESGEQFF
-	TRBD2	TRBV5-1	TRBJ2-2	TGCGCCAGCAGCCCCCTAGCGGGAGCCGGCACCGGGGAGCTGTTTTTT	CASSPLAGAGTGELFF
-	TRBD1	TRBV18	TRBJ1-1	TGTGCCAGCGAGGGACAGAATACTGAAGCTTTCTTT	CASEGQNTEAFF
-	TRBD1	TRBV2	TRBJ1-1	TGTGCCAGCAGTGGTCGTCAACAGGGGGCCTGGTATTCTGAAGCTTTCTTT	CASSGRQQGAWYSEAFF
-	-	TRBV11-2	TRBJ2-7	TGTGCCAGCAGCTTAGACAACACGGTCTACGAGCAGTACTTC	CASSLDNTVYEQYF
-	TRBD2	TRBV10-3	TRBJ2-3	TGTGCCATCAGTATCGGCGGGAGGACCCCAGATACGCAGTATTTT	CAISIGGRTPDTQYF
-	-	TRBV6-5	TRBJ2-3	TGTGCCAGCAGTTCGACCGCCGATACGCAGTATTTT	CASSSTADTQYF
-	TRBD1	TRBV6-5	TRBJ1-2	TGTGCCAGCTCAACAGGGGGGAATTCCTATGGCTACACCTTC	CASSTGGNSYGYTF
-	-	TRBV7-8	TRBJ1-6	TGTGCCAGCAGCTTGGCAGGGCGTAATTCACCCCTCCACTTT	CASSLAGRNSPLHF
-	-	TRBV7-2	TRBJ1-3	TGTGCCAGCAGCTCGCCGGGACGCCGGAACACCATATATTTT	CASSSPGRRNTIYF
-	-	TRBV5-1	TRBJ2-3	TGCGCCAGCAGCTTAGGCAGCTCCCTGAGAGATACGCAGTATTTT	CASSLGSSLRDTQYF
-	-	TRBV2	TRBJ1-1	TGTGCCAGCGTTGCGCAAGCTATTGAAGCTTTCTTT	CASVAQAIEAFF
few	-	TRBV19	TRBJ2-7	TGTGCCAGTAGTACAGGACAACCCTACGAGCAGTACTTC	CASSTGQPYEQYF
-	TRBD1	TRBV4-1	TRBJ1-2	TGCGCCAGCAGCCAAACACCCGACAGGGGGGCTGGTGGCTACACCTTC	CASSQTPDRGAGGYTF
-	TRBD1	TRBV6-2/TRBV6-3	TRBJ1-2	TGTGCCAGCAGCATACAGGGGGTTCGCTATGGCTACACCTTC	CASSIQGVRYGYTF
-	-	TRBV19	TRBJ2-3	TGTGCCAGTAGTATTGGGGGCACAGATACGCAGTATTTT	CASSIGGTDTQYF
-	-	TRBV5-4	TRBJ2-5	TGTGCCAGCACCTTCGACCTTAGCTTGGTGAGAGAGACCCAGTACTTC	CASTFDLSLVRETQYF
-	TRBD2	TRBV19	TRBJ2-1	TGTGCCAGTAGTATAGGACTAGCGGGCCGGTACAATGAGCAGTTCTTC	CASSIGLAGRYNEQFF
-	TRBD1	TRBV5-1	TRBJ2-1	TGCGCCAGCAGCGTCCGACAGGGGGTCAATGAGCAGTTCTTC	CASSVRQGVNEQFF
-	-	TRBV5-1	TRBJ2-2	TGCGCCAGCAGCCCCGGGACAAACACCGGGGAGCTGTTTTTT	CASSPGTNTGELFF
once	-	TRBV6-6	TRBJ2-3	TGTGCCACCAAAAAGACCCAGGGGACAGATACGCAGTATTTT	CATKKTQGTDTQYF
once	-	TRBV5-4	TRBJ2-3	TGTGCCAGCAGCACCCCAAGGGCCGGCACAGATACGCAGTATTTT	CASSTPRAGTDTQYF
-	TRBD1	TRBV28	TRBJ1-2	TGTGCCAGCAGCCTCGGGACAGGGTATGGCTACACCTTC	CASSLGTGYGYTF
few	-	TRBV7-8	TRBJ1-6	TGTGCCAGCAGCTTACGGGGGAATTATTCACCCCTCCACTTT	CASSLRGNYSPLHF
-	TRBD2	TRBV5-6	TRBJ2-1	TGTGCCAGCAGCTTAACGGGAGGGTGGAATGAGCAGTTCTTC	CASSLTGGWNEQFF
-	-	TRBV6-5	TRBJ1-5	TGTGCCAGCAGTTCCTCTGGTCAGCCCCAGCATTTT	CASSSSGQPQHF
-	TRBD2	TRBV2	TRBJ2-1	TGTGCCAGCCAACTGCCCGGGACTAGCGAAAGGGGTGAGCAGTTCTTC	CASQLPGTSERGEQFF